These T cell receptor beta chains were read from a single sample in a study of Ad26.COV2.S vaccination and SARS-CoV-2 variants. The data were produced by immunoSEQ multiplex PCR, yet TCRdb's version contains in-frame clones alone and is incomplete. The sample carries about 410,000 clones, approximately 90% recorded once. The sequencing here drew on peripheral blood, taken in a trial of Ad26.COV2.S vaccine versus placebo. These receptors originate from a person aged 18-60 years who received the Ad26.COV2.S COVID-19 vaccine or a placebo. Each CDR3 is given with its conserved first and last residue. A D gene is named only where the DNA matches it firmly. For some rows the clone size is stated as once, few or many, or as a class when expanded; others skip it.

clone_size,j_call,d_call,v_call,cdr3_length,cdr3_nt,cdr3_aa
few,TRBJ2-7,TRBD2,TRBV6-1,15,TGTGCCAGCAGTGAAGAGGCGGGAGCTGGCTACGAGCAGTACTTC,CASSEEAGAGYEQYF
once,TRBJ1-5,NA,TRBV5-4,14,TGTGCCAGCAGCCGGGACGGCATGTATCAGCCCCAGCATTTT,CASSRDGMYQPQHF
NA,TRBJ2-1,TRBD2,TRBV12-3/TRBV12-4,13,TGTGCCAGCAGGACTAGCGGGAGCAATGAGCAGTTCTTC,CASRTSGSNEQFF
NA,TRBJ1-5,TRBD1,TRBV30,16,TGTGCCTGGAGTCGTCGGACAGGGCATAGCAATCAGCCCCAGCATTTT,CAWSRRTGHSNQPQHF
NA,TRBJ2-5,NA,TRBV7-7,15,TGTGCTAGCAGCTTAGGGTTGCAAAAGTGGGAGACCCAGTACTTC,CASSLGLQKWETQYF
NA,TRBJ2-7,NA,TRBV5-6,13,TGTGCCAGCAGCGATCAACAGGGCTACGAGCAGTACTTC,CASSDQQGYEQYF
NA,TRBJ1-5,NA,TRBV7-8,15,TGTGCCAGCAGCTTAGTTCCAGGGTGGGATCAGCCCCAGCATTTT,CASSLVPGWDQPQHF
NA,TRBJ2-1,NA,TRBV19,16,TGTGCCAGTAGTATTAGGAGGATTAAACTAGGTAATGAGCAGTTCTTC,CASSIRRIKLGNEQFF
NA,TRBJ2-7,TRBD2,TRBV3-1/TRBV3-2,14,TGTGCCAGCAGCCAAGTACTAGCGGGAGTCGAGCAGTACTTC,CASSQVLAGVEQYF
NA,TRBJ1-5,NA,TRBV28,15,TGTGCCAGCAGTTTACAGGGGTCAGGCAATCAGCCCCAGCATTTT,CASSLQGSGNQPQHF
NA,TRBJ2-1,TRBD1,TRBV24-1,15,TGTGCCACCGGATCTTCAGGGGGCCCTTACAATGAGCAGTTCTTC,CATGSSGGPYNEQFF
NA,TRBJ2-1,NA,TRBV5-6,14,TGTGCCAGCAGCTTGGAACTAGCCAGAAATGAGCAGTTCTTC,CASSLELARNEQFF
NA,TRBJ2-1,NA,TRBV28,17,TGTGCCAGCAGTTCCAAGGACTTCTCAAGCTCCTACAATGAGCAGTTCTTC,CASSSKDFSSSYNEQFF
NA,TRBJ2-2,NA,TRBV5-1,14,TGCGCCAGCAGACCCGGGACACCCACCGGGGAGCTGTTTTTT,CASRPGTPTGELFF
NA,TRBJ1-3,TRBD1,TRBV10-3,13,TGTGCCATCAGTGGACAGGGAGGAAACACCATATATTTT,CAISGQGGNTIYF
NA,TRBJ2-5,NA,TRBV11-3,13,TGTGCCAGCAGCGCGGGACCACAAGAGACCCAGTACTTC,CASSAGPQETQYF
few,TRBJ1-5,NA,TRBV5-1,18,TGCGCCAGCAGCTTGGATGTTGTAGAAACCTTTTGTAATCAGCCCCAGCATTTT,CASSLDVVETFCNQPQHF
NA,TRBJ2-1,NA,TRBV4-1,18,TGCGCCAGCAGTCCAAATATCGGACTAAGATCTTCCTACAATGAGCAGTTCTTC,CASSPNIGLRSSYNEQFF
NA,TRBJ1-5,NA,TRBV7-8,15,TGTGCCAGCAGCTTAGAACGCGTTGGGCATCAGCCCCAGCATTTT,CASSLERVGHQPQHF
NA,TRBJ2-5,TRBD2,TRBV15,15,TGTGCCACCAGCAGAGGGGTAGCGGGAGGAGAGACCCAGTACTTC,CATSRGVAGGETQYF
NA,TRBJ2-3,NA,TRBV24-1,16,TGTGCCACCGGGGGGCTAGGGCGGGAGCCCCCAGATACGCAGTATTTT,CATGGLGREPPDTQYF
NA,TRBJ1-4,NA,TRBV30,13,TGTGCCTGGAGTGTGGGGATTAATGAAAAACTGTTTTTT,CAWSVGINEKLFF
NA,TRBJ2-7,NA,TRBV11-2,16,TGTGCCAGCAGCTTAGGGGGGGGGACAGAATACTACGAGCAGTACTTC,CASSLGGGTEYYEQYF
many,TRBJ2-1,TRBD2,TRBV6-5,14,TGTGCCAGCAGCGACGGACTAGCGGGAGGTAGGCAGTTCTTC,CASSDGLAGGRQFF
NA,TRBJ1-1,NA,TRBV5-4,15,TGTGCCAGCAGCTTGGACAGGAGTATGAACACTGAAGCTTTCTTT,CASSLDRSMNTEAFF
NA,TRBJ2-2,TRBD1,TRBV5-4,15,TGTGCCAGCAGCTTGGCGGCAGGGGGTAACGGGGAGCTGTTTTTT,CASSLAAGGNGELFF
NA,TRBJ2-1,NA,TRBV11-3,16,TGTGCCAGCAGCTTAGTAAGGTGGGAGTCACACAATGAGCAGTTCTTC,CASSLVRWESHNEQFF
NA,TRBJ1-1,NA,TRBV12-3/TRBV12-4,13,TGTGCCAGCAGTTCTGTAATGAACACTGAAGCTTTCTTT,CASSSVMNTEAFF
NA,TRBJ1-5,NA,TRBV6-1,13,TGTGCCAGCAGTGACAACCTAGGGCAGCCCCAGCATTTT,CASSDNLGQPQHF
once,TRBJ2-1,TRBD2,TRBV27,17,TGTGCCAGCAGTCTATTACCTCCCGGGACTAGCTACAATGAGCAGTTCTTC,CASSLLPPGTSYNEQFF
NA,TRBJ2-3,NA,TRBV2,14,TGTGCCAGCAGCCCACAAGGATACACAGATACGCAGTATTTT,CASSPQGYTDTQYF
NA,TRBJ2-6,NA,TRBV27,15,TGTGCCAGCAGTTCGACGTTCTCTGGGGCCAACGTCCTGACTTTC,CASSSTFSGANVLTF
NA,TRBJ1-6,NA,TRBV6-5,13,TGTGCCAGCAGTCCCCAGTTTAATTCACCCCTCCACTTT,CASSPQFNSPLHF
NA,TRBJ2-1,NA,TRBV6-4,14,TGTGCCAGCAGTGAGCAGGGAATAGCCAATGAGCAGTTCTTC,CASSEQGIANEQFF
NA,TRBJ1-2,TRBD1,TRBV14,15,TGTGCCAGCAGCCCTGCCGGGACAGGCGTCTATGGCTACACCTTC,CASSPAGTGVYGYTF
NA,TRBJ1-6,TRBD1,TRBV7-9,17,TGTGCCAGCAGCTCGGGCCCGGGACAGGGCTCTAATTCACCCCTCCACTTT,CASSSGPGQGSNSPLHF
once,TRBJ2-2,NA,TRBV5-6,17,TGTGCCAGCAGCGACCAGGGGAGGGCCTTTATCTCCGGGGAGCTGTTTTTT,CASSDQGRAFISGELFF
NA,TRBJ2-3,TRBD2,TRBV5-1,16,TGCGCCAGCAGCTTGGCGGCGGGACTAAGCACAGATACGCAGTATTTT,CASSLAAGLSTDTQYF
NA,TRBJ2-3,NA,TRBV10-2,17,TGCGCCAGCAGTGAGGGACGCGCAGACAGACTCACGGATACGCAGTATTTT,CASSEGRADRLTDTQYF
once,TRBJ1-4,NA,TRBV11-2,14,TGTGCCAGCAGCCCTTCAGGGACGGATGAAAAACTGTTTTTT,CASSPSGTDEKLFF
NA,TRBJ2-1,NA,TRBV6-1,12,TGTGCCAGCAGTGATTCACACAATGAGCAGTTCTTC,CASSDSHNEQFF
NA,TRBJ2-2,NA,TRBV11-2,12,TGTGCCAGCAGCTTTCTAAAGGGGGAGCTGTTTTTT,CASSFLKGELFF
once,TRBJ2-1,NA,TRBV18,17,TGTGCCAGCTCACTCCGTGGGGGCTATGCGTCCTACAATGAGCAGTTCTTC,CASSLRGGYASYNEQFF
NA,TRBJ1-3,NA,TRBV18,15,TGTGCCAGCTCACCACTCAGCCCGTCTGGAAACACCATATATTTT,CASSPLSPSGNTIYF
NA,TRBJ2-1,NA,TRBV6-1,15,TGTGCCAGCAGTGAACCGGGGGGCATCTACAATGAGCAGTTCTTC,CASSEPGGIYNEQFF
NA,TRBJ2-7,NA,TRBV6-2/TRBV6-3,13,TGTGCCAGCAGTACCGGGGACTCTGGGGAGCAGTACTTC,CASSTGDSGEQYF